A selection of T cell receptor beta chains follows, all from one sample in a study of blood T cell repertoires in COVID-19. Profiled with immunoSEQ multiplex PCR; TCRdb holds only in-frame clones, not every one. The table includes some 140,000 clones, about 81% detected once. The sequencing sample was made of peripheral blood. The receptors were sampled from a woman older than 75 with acute or convalescent COVID-19. CDR3s include the opening cysteine and the closing phenylalanine or tryptophan. Fields, in order: CDR3 protein, CDR3 DNA, D gene, J gene, clone size, V gene. D genes are given only for firm matches. Not every row has a clone size; where given, it reads once, few, many or a size class.

CDR3 protein: CASSLDYVKEGEQFF; CDR3 DNA: TGTGCCAGCAGCTTGGACTACGTCAAAGAGGGTGAGCAGTTCTTC; D gene: .; J gene: TRBJ2-1; clone size: .; V gene: TRBV5-5
CDR3 protein: CASSLDRTAYGYTF; CDR3 DNA: TGTGCCAGCAGCTTAGATCGGACTGCTTATGGCTACACCTTC; D gene: .; J gene: TRBJ1-2; clone size: .; V gene: TRBV11-2
CDR3 protein: CASSPRQGLDGYTF; CDR3 DNA: TGTGCCAGCTCACCACGACAGGGGTTGGATGGCTACACCTTC; D gene: TRBD1; J gene: TRBJ1-2; clone size: .; V gene: TRBV18
CDR3 protein: CASSLAQGVGNTIYF; CDR3 DNA: TGTGCCAGCAGCTTAGCGCAAGGGGTTGGAAACACCATATATTTT; D gene: .; J gene: TRBJ1-3; clone size: .; V gene: TRBV7-2
CDR3 protein: CASSLKAGGNTGELFF; CDR3 DNA: TGTGCCAGCAGCTTAAAGGCGGGTGGAAACACCGGGGAGCTGTTTTTT; D gene: .; J gene: TRBJ2-2; clone size: once; V gene: TRBV7-2
CDR3 protein: CASSYRTGPLNEQFF; CDR3 DNA: TGTGCCAGCAGTTACAGGACAGGGCCCCTCAATGAGCAGTTCTTC; D gene: TRBD1; J gene: TRBJ2-1; clone size: .; V gene: TRBV6-5
CDR3 protein: CASSQPSRSYEQYF; CDR3 DNA: TGTGCCAGCAGTCAGCCTTCGAGGTCCTACGAGCAGTACTTC; D gene: .; J gene: TRBJ2-7; clone size: .; V gene: TRBV6-2/TRBV6-3
CDR3 protein: CASSYTREYEQYF; CDR3 DNA: TGTGCCAGCAGTTACACCCGGGAGTACGAGCAGTACTTC; D gene: .; J gene: TRBJ2-7; clone size: .; V gene: TRBV6-2/TRBV6-3
CDR3 protein: CASSTTSGRAGGEQYF; CDR3 DNA: TGTGCCAGCAGTACGACTAGCGGGAGGGCCGGCGGCGAGCAGTACTTC; D gene: TRBD2; J gene: TRBJ2-7; clone size: .; V gene: TRBV11-2
CDR3 protein: CASSGIGTGNQPQHF; CDR3 DNA: TGTGCCAGCAGTGGAATTGGGACTGGTAATCAGCCCCAGCATTTT; D gene: .; J gene: TRBJ1-5; clone size: .; V gene: TRBV2
CDR3 protein: CASSYMESGELFF; CDR3 DNA: TGTGCCAGCAGTTACATGGAGTCCGGGGAGCTGTTTTTT; D gene: .; J gene: TRBJ2-2; clone size: .; V gene: TRBV6-5
CDR3 protein: CASSQEGTAFSGNTIYF; CDR3 DNA: TGTGCCAGCAGCCAAGAGGGGACAGCCTTCTCTGGAAACACCATATATTTT; D gene: TRBD1; J gene: TRBJ1-3; clone size: .; V gene: TRBV3-1/TRBV3-2
CDR3 protein: CASSLSGGGYEQFF; CDR3 DNA: TGTGCCAGCAGCTTGTCAGGGGGAGGTTATGAGCAGTTCTTC; D gene: .; J gene: TRBJ2-1; clone size: once; V gene: TRBV11-3
CDR3 protein: CASSLRGQGEAFF; CDR3 DNA: TGTGCCAGCAGTTTACGCGGACAGGGTGAAGCTTTCTTT; D gene: TRBD1; J gene: TRBJ1-1; clone size: .; V gene: TRBV27
CDR3 protein: CASSSLTRTNEKLFF; CDR3 DNA: TGTGCCAGCAGTAGTTTGACCAGGACTAATGAAAAACTGTTTTTT; D gene: .; J gene: TRBJ1-4; clone size: .; V gene: TRBV6-5
CDR3 protein: CASSPGTGADQPQHF; CDR3 DNA: TGTGCCAGCAGCCCCGGTACAGGGGCGGATCAGCCCCAGCATTTT; D gene: TRBD1; J gene: TRBJ1-5; clone size: few; V gene: TRBV11-2